These 15 T cell receptor beta chains originate from one sample sequenced in a study of T cells in Graves' hyperthyroidism and ophthalmopathy. Amplified TCR beta CDR3 regions came from RNA transcripts. The HTBI primer set drove a first-round RT-PCR of the TCR CDR3. One entry per CDR3 protein, called by TCRdb with MiXCR from the multiplex PCR reads. The sample has approximately 600,000 distinct CDR3 sequences; approximately 13% are singletons. Sequences were obtained from blood. The receptors stem from a woman aged 25 to 39 with Graves' hyperthyroidism that later progressed to Graves' ophthalmopathy.

In its sample, this clonotype was seen many times. The chain couples TRBV20-1 to TRBJ2-1; D is possibly TRBD1 or TRBD2 (5 bases each). The ends were cut back, 4 bases at V and 10 bases at J, with 8 bases in the middle. Looked up from germline, CDR1 is DFQATT and CDR2 is SNEGSKA (reference sequence). The CDR3 runs to 10 residues. The DNA for the CDR3 is TGCAGTGCTACCCGGGACGAGCAGTTCTTC. Amino acids: CSATRDEQFF.

This clonotype was seen ten or more times. The chain combines TRBV18 with TRBJ2-3; 12 bases are a match to TRBD1. There are 14 residues in the CDR3. V lost 6 bases to trimming and J lost 4 bases; unmatched junction nucleotides: 2. Germline V gives CDR1 KGHSH, CDR2 LQKENI. CDR3 loop: CASSGQGASDTQYF. The CDR3 DNA reads as TGTGCCAGCTCGGGACAGGGGGCGTCAGATACGCAGTATTTT.

The chain has TRBV19 and TRBJ1-2, with TRBD1 identical over 9 bases. CDR3 size: 14 residues. The V and J ends lost 6 bases and 6 bases, in that order; junction bases with no gene match: 8. The germline gives CDR1 LNHDA, CDR2 SQIVND (reference sequence). The CDR3 DNA follows: TGTGCCAGTAGACCGGGGGACAGGGAGAATGGCTACACCTTC. Translating it yields CASRPGDRENGYTF.

This clonotype was seen repeatedly, ten times or more. This chain's CDR3 is CASSVGGTGRYNEQFF. The CDR3, as DNA: TGTGCCAGCAGCGTAGGAGGGACAGGGAGGTACAATGAGCAGTTCTTC. The V and J genes are TRBV9 and TRBJ2-1; TRBD1 agrees at 9 bases. The CDR3 has 16 amino acids. The germline V gene has CDR1 SGDLS and CDR2 YYNGEE. V gave up 0 bases and J gave up 4 bases; unmatched junction bases: 5.

Worth noting for this clonotype: This sequence may be a read error, since a much larger clone differs from it by one base. The CDR3: CASSSGFMGQETQYF. CDR3 DNA: TGTGCCAGCAGCTCGGGGTTCATGGGGCAAGAGACCCAGTACTTC. The J gene is TRBJ2-5, the V gene TRBV9; maybe TRBD2 (5 bases). From germline, CDR1 is SGDLS and CDR2 YYNGEE. There are 15 residues in the CDR3. V lost 4 bases to trimming and J lost 2 bases, with 15 bases between them.

A few counts support this clonotype. V gene TRBV30 combines with J gene TRBJ2-7; D is undetermined. Germline lookup yields CDR1 GTSNPN and CDR2 SVGIG (reference sequence). There are 14 residues in the CDR3. Trimming took off 2 bases at V and 2 bases at J, with 13 bases between the two ends. The CDR3 loop is CAWSPRTLTYEQYF. Here the CDR3 DNA reads TGTGCCTGGAGTCCGAGAACTCTTACCTACGAGCAGTACTTC.

This clonotype was seen many times. The chain couples TRBV12-3 or TRBV12-4 to TRBJ1-1; 9 nucleotides agree with TRBD1. The junction had 14 bases not matched to a gene; V was cut back by 6 bases and J by 6 bases. The CDR3 has 16 amino acids. CDR3 region: CASRAPSGTGWAEAFF. For the CDR3, the DNA is TGTGCCAGCAGAGCTCCTTCCGGGACAGGGTGGGCTGAAGCTTTCTTT.

As regards this clonotype: This likely comes from a read error, as the CDR3 has no conserved phenylalanine or tryptophan at its end. The J gene is TRBJ2-5, the V gene TRBV11-2, with no clear D. Germline assignment: CDR1 SGHAT and CDR2 FQNNGV. The ends were cut back, 1 base at V and 5 bases at J, with 8 bases in the middle. CDR3 size: 13 residues. This chain's CDR3 is CASSLVTSETQYL. DNA of the CDR3: TGTGCCAGCAGCTTAGTTACAAGTGAGACCCAGTACCTC.

This clonotype has ten or more counts. The chain employs TRBV5-1 and TRBJ2-2, with a possible D match to TRBD2 (5 bases). This CDR3 is built from 15 residues. Germline assignment: CDR1 SGHRS and CDR2 YFSETQ. Trimming stripped 0 bases from V and 4 bases from J, with 10 bases between. CDR3 DNA sequence: TGCGCCAGCAGCTTGGCCTCGGGGAGCACCGGGGAGCTGTTTTTT. The encoded protein is CASSLASGSTGELFF.

The sample holds many counts of this clonotype. The chain links TRBV19 to TRBJ2-3; the match to TRBD2 covers 7 bases. This CDR3 has 14 residues. The germline V gene has CDR1 LNHDA and CDR2 SQIVND (reference sequence). V dropped 7 bases and J dropped 7; count of bases not matched to a gene: 11. CDR3 loop: CASTWAGDLNTQYF. The CDR3 bases are TGTGCCAGTACTTGGGCGGGAGATCTAAATACGCAGTATTTT.

Notes on this clonotype: This may arise from a read error, as a much more abundant clone is one base away. V and J are TRBV30 and TRBJ2-1, with TRBD2 identical over 11 bases. The CDR3 runs 15 residues. The germline V gene has CDR1 GTSNPN and CDR2 SVGIG (reference sequence). V gave up 5 bases and J gave up 4 bases; unmatched junction bases: 7. CDR3 nucleotides: TGTGCCTGGCGTCCAGGGACTAGCGGATACAATGAGCAGTTCTTC. Residues: CAWRPGTSGYNEQFF.

Turning to this clonotype: The final CDR3 position lacks the conserved phenylalanine or tryptophan, pointing to a likely read error. In DNA, the CDR3 is TGCAGCGTTGAAGTGAGCGCTGGAAACACCATATATGTT. Translating it yields CSVEVSAGNTIYV. The chain joins TRBV29-1 to TRBJ1-3; D is unresolved. Germline V gives CDR1 SQVTM, CDR2 ANQGSEA. This CDR3 spans 13 amino acids. V was shortened by 1 base and J by 2 bases, with 6 bases between the two germline ends.

This clonotype was counted ten times or more. The chain employs TRBV3-1 and TRBJ2-7; D gene unclear. The CDR3 is 13 residues long. The germline CDR1 and CDR2 sequences are LGHDT and YNNKEL (reference sequence). V dropped 0 bases and J dropped 5 bases, with 8 bases sitting between them. The CDR3 loop reads CASSQDRRNEQYF. The CDR3 nucleotides are TGTGCCAGCAGCCAAGATCGTAGGAACGAGCAGTACTTC.

This clonotype was seen ten or more times. V gene TRBV11-2 combines with J gene TRBJ2-5; 11 nucleotides match TRBD1. From germline, CDR1 is SGHAT and CDR2 FQNNGV. Trimming removed 5 bases from V and 5 bases from J; junction bases left unmatched: 10. This CDR3 region has 16 residues. In nucleotides, the CDR3 is TGTGCCAGCAGCACCCCGGACAGGGGGCTGGGGGAGACCCAGTACTTC. Its protein is CASSTPDRGLGETQYF.

This clonotype has a count of ten or more. This chain connects TRBV27 to TRBJ1-6; D remains ambiguous. From germline, CDR1 is MNHEY and CDR2 SMNVEV (reference sequence). There are 14 residues in the CDR3. The V end was cut by 7 bases, the J end by 9 bases, with 16 bases between. The CDR3 here is CASTSRGGPSPLHF. The DNA for the CDR3 is TGTGCCAGCACGTCTCGGGGAGGGCCTTCACCCCTCCACTTT.